This T cell receptor (beta chain) appears in the sequencing data of a study of T cell responses to AZD1222 COVID-19 vaccine. Study as a whole: Second doses were pooled across both intervals (about 4 or about 12 weeks).

V was pared by 2 bases and J by 8 bases, with 9 bases between. CDR1 is GTSNPN, CDR2 SVGIG, per germline (reference sequence). The CDR3 length is 11 residues. The protocol was immunoSEQ multiplex PCR, while the TCRdb copy is restricted to in-frame clones and leaves out a portion. The data contain 140,000 to 150,000 clones, over 75% of them singletons. On this clone itself: Its target is unknown.

Study-level results: Females outnumbered males among donors, who were mostly white British; clonal diversity was possibly underestimated.

The V call is TRBV30, the J call TRBJ1-1; weak D call: TRBD1 (6 bases). The TCR comes from an adult in good health. Source: peripheral blood, taken on day 0 of AZD1222 vaccination. This chain's CDR3 is CAWSLGAEAFF. The CDR3, as DNA: TGTGCCTGGAGTTTGGGGGCCGAAGCTTTCTTT.